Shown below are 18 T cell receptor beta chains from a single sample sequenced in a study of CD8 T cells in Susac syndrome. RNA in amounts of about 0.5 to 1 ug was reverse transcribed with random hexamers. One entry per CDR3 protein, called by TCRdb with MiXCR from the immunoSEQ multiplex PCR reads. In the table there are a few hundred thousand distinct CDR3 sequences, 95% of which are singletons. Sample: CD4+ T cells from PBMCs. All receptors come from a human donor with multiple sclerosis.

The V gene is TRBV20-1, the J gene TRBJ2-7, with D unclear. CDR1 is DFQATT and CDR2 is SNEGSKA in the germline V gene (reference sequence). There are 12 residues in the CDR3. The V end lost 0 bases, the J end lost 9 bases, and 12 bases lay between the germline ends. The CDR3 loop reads CSARDPGAGQYF. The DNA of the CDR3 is TGCAGTGCTAGAGATCCCGGAGCCGGGCAGTACTTC.

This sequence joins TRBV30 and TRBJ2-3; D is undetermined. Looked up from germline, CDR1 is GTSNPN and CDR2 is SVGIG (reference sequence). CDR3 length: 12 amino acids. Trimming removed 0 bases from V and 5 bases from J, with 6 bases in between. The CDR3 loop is CAWSVKGDTQYF. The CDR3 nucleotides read TGTGCCTGGAGTGTGAAGGGAGATACGCAGTATTTT.

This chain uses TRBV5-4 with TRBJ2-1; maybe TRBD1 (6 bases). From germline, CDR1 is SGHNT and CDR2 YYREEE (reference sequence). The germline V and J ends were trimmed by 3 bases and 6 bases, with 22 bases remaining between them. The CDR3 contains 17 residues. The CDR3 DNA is TGTGCCAGCAGCTCCGGGACCGGCCGGTCAGGGGCCAATGAGCAGTTCTTC. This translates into CASSSGTGRSGANEQFF. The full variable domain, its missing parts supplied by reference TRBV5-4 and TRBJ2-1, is ETGVTQSPTHLIKTRGQQVTLRCSSQSGHNTVSWYQQALGQGPQFIFQYYREEENGRGNFPPRFSGLQFPNYSSELNVNALELDDSALYLCASSSGTGRSGANEQFFGPGTRLTVL.

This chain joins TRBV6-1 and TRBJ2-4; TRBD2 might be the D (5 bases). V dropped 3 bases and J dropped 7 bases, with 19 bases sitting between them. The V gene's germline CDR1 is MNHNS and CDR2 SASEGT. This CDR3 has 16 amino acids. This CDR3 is CASSDHSVEVRNIQYF. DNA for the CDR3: TGTGCCAGCAGTGATCATAGCGTCGAGGTCAGGAACATTCAGTACTTC.

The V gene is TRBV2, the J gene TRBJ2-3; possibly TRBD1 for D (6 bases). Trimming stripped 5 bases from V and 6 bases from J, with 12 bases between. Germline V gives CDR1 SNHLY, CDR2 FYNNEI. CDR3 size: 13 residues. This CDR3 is CASSNSGADTQYF. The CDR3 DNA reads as TGTGCCAGCAGTAATTCAGGGGCGGATACGCAGTATTTT.

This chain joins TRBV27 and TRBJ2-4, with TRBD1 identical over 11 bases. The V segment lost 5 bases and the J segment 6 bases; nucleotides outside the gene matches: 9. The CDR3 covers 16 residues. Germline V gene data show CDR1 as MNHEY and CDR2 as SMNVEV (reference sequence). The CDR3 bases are TGTGCCAGCAGTACGCTCGCCGGGACAGGGGGAAACATTCAGTACTTC. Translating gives CASSTLAGTGGNIQYF.

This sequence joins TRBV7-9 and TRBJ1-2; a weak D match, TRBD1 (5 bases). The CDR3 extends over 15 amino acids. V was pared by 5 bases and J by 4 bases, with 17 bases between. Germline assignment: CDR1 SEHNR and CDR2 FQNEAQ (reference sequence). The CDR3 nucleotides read TGTGCCAGCAGCCCCCGGGGGAGGCTGTTCTATGGCTACACCTTC. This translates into CASSPRGRLFYGYTF.

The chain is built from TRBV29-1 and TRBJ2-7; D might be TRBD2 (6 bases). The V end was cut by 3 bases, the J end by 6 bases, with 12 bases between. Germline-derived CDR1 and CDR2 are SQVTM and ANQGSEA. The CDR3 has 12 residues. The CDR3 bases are TGCAGCGTTGAGATAGCGGCGGGCGAGCAGTACTTC. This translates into CSVEIAAGEQYF.

The CDR3 DNA follows: TGTGCCAGCAGTTACGGTTGGCGGGGGGGCCGAGATACGCAGTATTTT. This encodes CASSYGWRGGRDTQYF. The V and J genes are TRBV6-2 or TRBV6-3 and TRBJ2-3; 9 bases fit TRBD2. Trimming removed 2 bases from V and 5 bases from J; junction bases left unmatched: 8. The V gene's germline CDR1 is MNHEY and CDR2 SVGEGT. The CDR3 runs to 16 residues.

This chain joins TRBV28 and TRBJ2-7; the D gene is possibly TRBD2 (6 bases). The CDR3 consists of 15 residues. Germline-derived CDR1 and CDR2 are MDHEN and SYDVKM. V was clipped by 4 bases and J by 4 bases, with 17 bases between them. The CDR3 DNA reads TGTGCCAGCAGTTCCCCGGCGGGAATTATTTACGAGCAGTACTTC. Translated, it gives CASSSPAGIIYEQYF.

This CDR3 reads CSARGEKLFF. Written as DNA, the CDR3 is TGCAGTGCCCGGGGTGAAAAACTGTTTTTT. The V and J genes are TRBV20-1 and TRBJ1-4; D remains ambiguous. The CDR3 covers 10 residues. CDR1 DFQATT and CDR2 SNEGSKA come from the germline V gene (reference sequence). V was pared by 6 bases and J by 7 bases, with 6 bases between.

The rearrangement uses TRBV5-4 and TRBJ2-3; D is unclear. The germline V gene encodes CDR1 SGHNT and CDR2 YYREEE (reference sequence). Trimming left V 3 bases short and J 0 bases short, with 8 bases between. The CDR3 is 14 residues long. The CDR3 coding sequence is TGTGCCAGCAGCTCCACCTCAAGCACAGATACGCAGTATTTT. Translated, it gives CASSSTSSTDTQYF.

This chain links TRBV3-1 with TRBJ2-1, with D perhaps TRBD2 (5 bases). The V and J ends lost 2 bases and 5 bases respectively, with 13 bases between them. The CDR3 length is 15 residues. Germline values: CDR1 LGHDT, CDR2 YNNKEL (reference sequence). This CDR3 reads CASSQIREWDNEQFF. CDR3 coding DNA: TGTGCCAGCAGCCAAATAAGGGAGTGGGACAATGAGCAGTTCTTC.

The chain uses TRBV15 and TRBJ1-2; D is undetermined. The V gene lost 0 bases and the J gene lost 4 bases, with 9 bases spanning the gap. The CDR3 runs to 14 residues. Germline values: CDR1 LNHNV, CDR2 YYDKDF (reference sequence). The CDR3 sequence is CATSRDKTGYGYTF. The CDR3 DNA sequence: TGTGCCACCAGCAGAGATAAAACTGGCTATGGCTACACCTTC. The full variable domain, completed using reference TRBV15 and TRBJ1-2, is DAMVIQNPRYQVTQFGKPVTLSCSQTLNHNVMYWYQQKSSQAPKLLFHYYDKDFNNEADTPDNFQSRRPNTSFCFLDIRSPGLGDTAMYLCATSRDKTGYGYTFGSGTRLTVV.

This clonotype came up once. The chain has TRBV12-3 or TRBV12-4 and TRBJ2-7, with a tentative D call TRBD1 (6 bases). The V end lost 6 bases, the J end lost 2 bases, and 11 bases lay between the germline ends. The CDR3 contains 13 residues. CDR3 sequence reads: CASRTGETYEQYF. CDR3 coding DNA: TGTGCCAGCAGGACAGGAGAGACCTACGAGCAGTACTTC.

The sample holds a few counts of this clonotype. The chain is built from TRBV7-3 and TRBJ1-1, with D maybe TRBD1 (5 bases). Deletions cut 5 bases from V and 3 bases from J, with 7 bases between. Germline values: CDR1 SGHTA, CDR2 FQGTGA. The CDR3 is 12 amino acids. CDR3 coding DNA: TGTGCCAGCAGCCGGGGGGACACTGAAGCTTTCTTT. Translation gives CASSRGDTEAFF. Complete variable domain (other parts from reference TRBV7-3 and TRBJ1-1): GAGVSQTPSNKVTEKGKYVELRCDPISGHTALYWYRQSLGQGPEFLIYFQGTGAADDSGLPNDRFFAVRPEGSVSTLKIQRTERGDSAVYLCASSRGDTEAFFGQGTRLTVV.

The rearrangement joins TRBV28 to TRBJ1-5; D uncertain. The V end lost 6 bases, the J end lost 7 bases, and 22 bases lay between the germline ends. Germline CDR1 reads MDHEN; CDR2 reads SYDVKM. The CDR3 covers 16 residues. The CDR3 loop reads CASRNLQLQSRQPQHF. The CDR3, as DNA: TGTGCCAGCAGAAACCTACAGCTACAATCAAGGCAGCCCCAGCATTTT.

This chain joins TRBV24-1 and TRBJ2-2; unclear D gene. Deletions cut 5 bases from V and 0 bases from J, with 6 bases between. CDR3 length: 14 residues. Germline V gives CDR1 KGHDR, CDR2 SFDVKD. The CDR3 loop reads CATSADANTGELFF. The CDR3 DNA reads TGTGCCACCAGTGCAGACGCGAACACCGGGGAGCTGTTTTTT.